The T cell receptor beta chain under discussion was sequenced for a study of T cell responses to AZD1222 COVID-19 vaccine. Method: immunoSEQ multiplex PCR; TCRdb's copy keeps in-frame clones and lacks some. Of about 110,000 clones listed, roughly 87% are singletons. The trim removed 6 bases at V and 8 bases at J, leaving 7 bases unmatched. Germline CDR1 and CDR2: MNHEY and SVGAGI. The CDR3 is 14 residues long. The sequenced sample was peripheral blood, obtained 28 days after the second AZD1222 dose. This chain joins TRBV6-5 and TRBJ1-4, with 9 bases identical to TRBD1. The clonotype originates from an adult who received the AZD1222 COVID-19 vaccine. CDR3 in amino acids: CASSDRGVREKLFF. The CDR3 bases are TGTGCCAGCAGCGACAGGGGGGTGAGAGAAAAACTGTTTTTT.